The TCR beta chain described here comes from a study of vaccination effects on CD4 cells after COVID-19. Germline values: CDR1 KGHSH, CDR2 LQKENI. The CDR3 is 15 residues long. The trim removed 5 bases at V and 8 bases at J, leaving 10 bases unmatched. Remarks on this clone: Its antigen is as yet unknown.

The repertoire was sequenced with immunoSEQ multiplex PCR; TCRdb's copy has only in-frame clones and lacks some. Here the sample spans tens of thousands of clones, more than 65% being singletons. Cultured cells yielded isolated CD4+ T cells after 10 days. This individual contracted SARS-CoV-2 between March and December 2020, as verified by PCR. The participants, recipients of two vaccine doses, got either BNT162b2 or mRNA-1273. The TCR originated in a human donor who had a prior SARS-CoV-2 infection. The chain is built from TRBV18 and TRBJ1-2, with 11 bases matching TRBD1. The material sequenced was CD4+ T cells from PBMCs cultured without peptide, taken after COVID-19 vaccination. The CDR3 DNA follows: TGTGCCAGCTCAACACGCGGACAGGGGGCTCGGGGCTACACCTTC. Translation gives CASSTRGQGARGYTF.